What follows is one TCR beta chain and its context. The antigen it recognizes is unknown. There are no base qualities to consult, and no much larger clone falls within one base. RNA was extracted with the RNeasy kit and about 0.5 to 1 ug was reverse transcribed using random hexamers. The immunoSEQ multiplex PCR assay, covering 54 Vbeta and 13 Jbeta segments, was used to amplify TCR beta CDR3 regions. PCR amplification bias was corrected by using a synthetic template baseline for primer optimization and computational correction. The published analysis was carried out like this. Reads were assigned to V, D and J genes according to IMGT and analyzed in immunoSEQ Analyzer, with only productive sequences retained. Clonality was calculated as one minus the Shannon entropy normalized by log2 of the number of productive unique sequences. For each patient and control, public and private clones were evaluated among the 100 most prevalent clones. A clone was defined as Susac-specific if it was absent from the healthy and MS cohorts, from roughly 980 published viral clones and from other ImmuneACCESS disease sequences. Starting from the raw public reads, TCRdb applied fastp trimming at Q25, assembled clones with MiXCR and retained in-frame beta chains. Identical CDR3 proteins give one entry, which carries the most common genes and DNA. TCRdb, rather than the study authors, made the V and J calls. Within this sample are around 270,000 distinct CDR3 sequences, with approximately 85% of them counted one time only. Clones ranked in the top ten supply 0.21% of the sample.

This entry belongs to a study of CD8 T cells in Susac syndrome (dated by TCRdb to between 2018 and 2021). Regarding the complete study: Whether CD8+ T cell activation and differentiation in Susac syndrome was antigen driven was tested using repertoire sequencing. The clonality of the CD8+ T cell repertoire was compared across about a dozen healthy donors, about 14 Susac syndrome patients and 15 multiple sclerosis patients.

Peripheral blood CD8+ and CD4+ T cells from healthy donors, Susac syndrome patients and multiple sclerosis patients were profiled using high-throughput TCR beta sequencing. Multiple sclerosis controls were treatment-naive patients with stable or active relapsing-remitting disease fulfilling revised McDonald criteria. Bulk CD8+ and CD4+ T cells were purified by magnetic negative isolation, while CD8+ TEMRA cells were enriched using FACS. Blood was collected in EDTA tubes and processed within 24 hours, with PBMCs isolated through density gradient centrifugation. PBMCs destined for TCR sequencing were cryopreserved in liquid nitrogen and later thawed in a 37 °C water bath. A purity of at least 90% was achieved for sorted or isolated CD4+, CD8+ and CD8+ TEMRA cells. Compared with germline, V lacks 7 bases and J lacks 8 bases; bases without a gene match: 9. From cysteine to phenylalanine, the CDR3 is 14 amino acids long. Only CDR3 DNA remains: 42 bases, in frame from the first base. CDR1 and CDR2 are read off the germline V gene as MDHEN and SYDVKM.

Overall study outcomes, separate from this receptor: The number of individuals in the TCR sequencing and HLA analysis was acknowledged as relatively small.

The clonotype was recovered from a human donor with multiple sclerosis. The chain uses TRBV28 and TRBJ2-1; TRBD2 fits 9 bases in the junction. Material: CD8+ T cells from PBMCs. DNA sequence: TGTGCCAGCATACCTTCGGGACTAGCCGATGAGCAGTTCTTC. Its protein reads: CASIPSGLADEQFF.